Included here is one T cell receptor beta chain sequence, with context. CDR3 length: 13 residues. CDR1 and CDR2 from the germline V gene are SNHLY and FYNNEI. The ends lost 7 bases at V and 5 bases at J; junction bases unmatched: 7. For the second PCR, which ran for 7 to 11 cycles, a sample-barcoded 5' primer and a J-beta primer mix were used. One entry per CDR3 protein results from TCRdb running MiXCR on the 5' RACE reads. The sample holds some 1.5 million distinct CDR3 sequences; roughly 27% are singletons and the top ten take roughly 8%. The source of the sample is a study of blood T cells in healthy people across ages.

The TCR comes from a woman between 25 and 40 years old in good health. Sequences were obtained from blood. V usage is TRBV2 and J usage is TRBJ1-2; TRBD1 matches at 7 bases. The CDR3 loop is CASKTGTEYGYTF. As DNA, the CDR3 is TGTGCCAGCAAGACCGGGACAGAATATGGCTACACCTTC. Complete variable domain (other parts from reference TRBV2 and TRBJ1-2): EPEVTQTPSHQVTQMGQEVILRCVPISNHLYFYWYRQILGQKVEFLVSFYNNEISEKSEIFDDQFSVERPDGSNFTLKIRSTKLEDSAMYFCASKTGTEYGYTFGSGTRLTVV.